The 19 T cell receptor beta chains below were found in one sample sequenced in a study of shared clonotypes between healthy human individuals. Profiling relied on immunoSEQ multiplex PCR, and the TCRdb table lists in-frame clones only, not all of them. The sample includes about 680,000 clones, 92% of them seen just once. It was CD45RO-negative cells, positively selected for CCR7, that made up naive CD8 cells, with terminally differentiated effector memory CD45RA+ cells excluded. The sequencing input was naive CD8+ T cells sorted from blood. The origin of the receptors is a man aged 30-40 years in good health.

The CDR3 DNA follows: TGTGCCAGCACCCTACTCCGGGGACAACAGCCCCAGCATTTT. Its protein product is CASTLLRGQQPQHF. The chain links TRBV7-8 to TRBJ1-5; TRBD1 is a possible D gene (6 bases). Per the germline V gene, CDR1 is SGHVS and CDR2 is FQNEAQ. Trimming stripped 7 bases from V and 7 bases from J, with 17 bases between. This CDR3 contains 14 residues.

This clone appeared a few times. The chain combines TRBV4-1 with TRBJ1-1; a possible D gene is TRBD1 (6 bases). The CDR3 runs to 13 residues. Germline V CDR1 and CDR2: MGHRA, YSYEKL. V was shortened by 6 bases and J by 3 bases, with 11 bases between the two germline ends. The CDR3 is CASRQQGDTEAFF. CDR3 bases: TGCGCCAGCAGGCAACAGGGCGACACTGAAGCTTTCTTT.

V gene TRBV28 combines with J gene TRBJ2-1, with TRBD2 matching 8 bases. Trimming took 6 bases from V and 4 from J; bases not matched to a gene: 2. Germline loops: CDR1 MDHEN, CDR2 SYDVKM. This CDR3 is built from 13 residues. The CDR3, as DNA: TGTGCCAGCAGACTAGCGGATTACAATGAGCAGTTCTTC. Its protein product is CASRLADYNEQFF.

The rearrangement joins TRBV29-1 to TRBJ2-3; 8 bases are shared with TRBD1. V dropped 2 bases and J dropped 1; count of bases not matched to a gene: 8. The CDR3 has 16 amino acids. Germline values: CDR1 SQVTM, CDR2 ANQGSEA. The CDR3 protein is CSVETSQGGGTDTQYF. The CDR3 DNA is TGCAGCGTTGAAACTTCACAGGGGGGAGGCACAGATACGCAGTATTTT.

As regards this clone: This may arise from a read error, as a much more abundant clone is one base away. V is TRBV28 and J is TRBJ2-1, with D unresolved. CDR1 MDHEN and CDR2 SYDVKM come from the germline V gene. The V gene lost 6 bases and the J gene lost 8 bases, with 5 bases spanning the gap. CDR3 size: 10 residues. CDR3: CASSGYEQFF. CDR3 bases: TGTGCCAGCAGCGGGTATGAGCAGTTCTTC.

Concerning this clone: The sample carries other DNA sequences with the same CDR3. The gene calls are TRBV27 and TRBJ2-3; D gene unclear. The CDR3 is 12 amino acids. Germline V gives CDR1 MNHEY, CDR2 SMNVEV (reference sequence). V was trimmed by 5 bases and J by 6 bases, leaving 9 bases between them. The CDR3 coding sequence is TGTGCCAGCAGTCAGTTAGGGGATACGCAGTATTTT. It is translated as CASSQLGDTQYF.

The chain links TRBV19 to TRBJ2-7; TRBD2 matches at 9 bases. The trim removed 3 bases at V and 3 bases at J, leaving 3 bases unmatched. Germline V gene lookup returns CDR1 LNHDA and CDR2 SQIVND (reference sequence). The CDR3 sequence is 14 residues long. In DNA form, the CDR3 reads TGTGCCAGTAGTATTTATAGCGGGAGCTACGAGCAGTACTTC. It specifies CASSIYSGSYEQYF.

About this clone itself: This sample includes further DNA sequences coding for the same CDR3. The genes are TRBV27 and TRBJ1-1, with D maybe TRBD1 (6 bases). Germline V gives CDR1 MNHEY, CDR2 SMNVEV (reference sequence). The CDR3 extends over 12 amino acids. V lost 7 bases to trimming and J lost 4 bases, with 10 bases between them. The CDR3 DNA reads TGTGCCAGCAAAGAAGGGGGCACTGAAGCTTTCTTT. It translates to CASKEGGTEAFF.

This clone showed up just once. This specimen includes other DNA sequences encoding the same CDR3. This chain links TRBV19 with TRBJ2-1; 7 bases fit TRBD2. J lost 1 base, V lost 3 bases, and 3 bases had no gene match. Germline-derived CDR1 and CDR2 are LNHDA and SQIVND (reference sequence). This CDR3 contains 15 residues. CDR3 bases: TGTGCCAGTAGTATTGGGGGGGGTTCCTACAATGAGCAGTTCTTC. Translated, it gives CASSIGGGSYNEQFF.

CDR3 in DNA: TGTGCCACCAGCGAGTCAGACTACACAGATACGCAGTATTTT. Protein product: CATSESDYTDTQYF. V and J are TRBV15 and TRBJ2-3; tentatively, D is TRBD2 (5 bases). This CDR3 has 14 amino acids. Trimming removed 5 bases from V and 2 bases from J, with 11 bases in between. The V gene's germline CDR1 is LNHNV and CDR2 YYDKDF (reference sequence).

The rearrangement joins TRBV19 to TRBJ2-3; 9 bases are a match to TRBD2. This CDR3 is built from 17 residues. CDR1 and CDR2 (germline): LNHDA, SQIVND (reference sequence). The junction had 10 bases not matched to a gene; V was cut back by 2 bases and J by 4 bases. CDR3 DNA sequence: TGTGCCAGTAGTATATTGGCTAGCGGGGAGTTTGCAGATACGCAGTATTTT. As protein: CASSILASGEFADTQYF.

The chain couples TRBV19 to TRBJ2-3, with D unclear. The CDR3 is 16 residues long. Deletions cut 3 bases from V and 2 bases from J, with 15 bases between. Germline CDR1 reads LNHDA; CDR2 reads SQIVND (reference sequence). The DNA of the CDR3 is TGTGCCAGTAGTATCGGATCAGACCTAGTCACAGATACGCAGTATTTT. Translating it yields CASSIGSDLVTDTQYF.

The genes are TRBV2 and TRBJ2-1, with D uncertain. V was cut by 2 bases and J by 4 bases, with 9 bases left in between. CDR1 and CDR2 from the germline V gene are SNHLY and FYNNEI. The CDR3 covers 14 residues. CDR3 protein: CASSEYVGYNEQFF. CDR3 coding DNA: TGTGCCAGCAGTGAATACGTAGGGTACAATGAGCAGTTCTTC.

The chain carries TRBV4-1 and TRBJ2-2; 7 positions match TRBD2. The germline V gene has CDR1 MGHRA and CDR2 YSYEKL. Trimming took 1 base from V and 7 from J; bases not matched to a gene: 3. This CDR3 contains 14 residues. The CDR3 spells CASSQAPGGGELFF. The CDR3 DNA reads as TGCGCCAGCAGCCAAGCCCCGGGGGGCGGGGAGCTGTTTTTT.

The chain joins TRBV27 to TRBJ2-7; D uncertain. Trimming removed 11 bases from V and 3 bases from J, with 23 bases in between. The CDR3 has 15 amino acids. Germline values: CDR1 MNHEY, CDR2 SMNVEV (reference sequence). In DNA form, the CDR3 reads TGTGCCTCCGCACTTCCGGACGGATCATACTACGAGCAGTACTTC. Protein: CASALPDGSYYEQYF.

J is TRBJ2-2 and V is TRBV28, with unresolved D. The CDR3 runs 14 residues. Germline assignment: CDR1 MDHEN and CDR2 SYDVKM. The V gene lost 4 bases and the J gene lost 0 bases, with 6 bases spanning the gap. The CDR3 sequence: CASSSQSNTGELFF. Written as DNA, the CDR3 is TGTGCCAGCAGTTCCCAGTCGAACACCGGGGAGCTGTTTTTT.

The chain joins TRBV5-5 to TRBJ1-1; possible D gene TRBD1, 6 bases. V was shortened by 7 bases and J by 0 bases, with 16 bases between the two germline ends. Germline V gene sequence: CDR1 SGHKS, CDR2 YYEKEE (reference sequence). The CDR3 runs to 15 residues. CDR3 region: CASLPGGFMNTEAFF. In DNA form, the CDR3 reads TGTGCCAGCTTGCCCGGGGGCTTTATGAACACTGAAGCTTTCTTT.

This chain links TRBV5-4 with TRBJ2-7; maybe TRBD1 (6 bases). The germline gives CDR1 SGHNT, CDR2 YYREEE (reference sequence). V lost 4 bases, J lost 1 base, and 15 bases lay in between. The CDR3 has 15 residues. CDR3 bases: TGTGCCAGCAGCCTGGGGACAAGCAGTTCCTACGAGCAGTACTTC. Its translation is CASSLGTSSSYEQYF.

V is TRBV27 and J is TRBJ2-1; D is undetermined. CDR1 and CDR2 from the germline V gene are MNHEY and SMNVEV (reference sequence). The CDR3 has 14 amino acids. Trimming cost V 6 bases and J 3 bases, with 12 bases left between them. CDR3 region: CASSIRPSYNEQFF. The DNA for the CDR3 is TGTGCCAGCAGCATCCGGCCCAGCTACAATGAGCAGTTCTTC.